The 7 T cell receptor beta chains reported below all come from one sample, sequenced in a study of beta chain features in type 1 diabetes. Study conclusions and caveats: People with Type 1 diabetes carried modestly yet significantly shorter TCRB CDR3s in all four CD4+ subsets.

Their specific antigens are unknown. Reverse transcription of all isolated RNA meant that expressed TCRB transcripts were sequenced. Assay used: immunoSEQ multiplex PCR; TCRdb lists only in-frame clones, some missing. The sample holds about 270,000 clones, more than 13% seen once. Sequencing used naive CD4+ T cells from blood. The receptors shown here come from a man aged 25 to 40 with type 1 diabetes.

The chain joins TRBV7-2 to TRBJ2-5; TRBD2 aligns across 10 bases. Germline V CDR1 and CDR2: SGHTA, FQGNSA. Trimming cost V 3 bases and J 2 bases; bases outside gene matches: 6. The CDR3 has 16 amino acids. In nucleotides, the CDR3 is TGTGCCAGCAGCTTGAGTGGAGCGGGAGGGCAAGAGACCCAGTACTTC. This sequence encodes CASSLSGAGGQETQYF.

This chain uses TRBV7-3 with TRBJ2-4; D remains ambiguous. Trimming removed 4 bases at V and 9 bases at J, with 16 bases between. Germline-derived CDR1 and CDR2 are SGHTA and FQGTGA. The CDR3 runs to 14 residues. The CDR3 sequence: CASSSSEVSSIQYF. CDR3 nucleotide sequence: TGTGCCAGCAGCTCCTCTGAGGTGTCGAGCATTCAGTACTTC.

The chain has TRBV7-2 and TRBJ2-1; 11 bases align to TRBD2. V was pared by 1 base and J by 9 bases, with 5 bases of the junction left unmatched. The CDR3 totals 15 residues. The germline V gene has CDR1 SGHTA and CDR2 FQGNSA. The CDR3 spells CASSLVAGGPSEQFF. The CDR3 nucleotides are TGTGCCAGCAGCTTAGTAGCGGGAGGGCCTAGTGAGCAGTTCTTC. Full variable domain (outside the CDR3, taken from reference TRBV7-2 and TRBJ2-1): GAGVSQSPSNKVTEKGKDVELRCDPISGHTALYWYRQSLGQGLEFLIYFQGNSAPDKSGLPSDRFSAERTGGSVSTLTIQRTQQEDSAVYLCASSLVAGGPSEQFFGPGTRLTVL.

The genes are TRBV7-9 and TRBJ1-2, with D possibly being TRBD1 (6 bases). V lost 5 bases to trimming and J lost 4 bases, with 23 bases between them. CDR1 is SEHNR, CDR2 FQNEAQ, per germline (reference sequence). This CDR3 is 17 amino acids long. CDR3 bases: TGTGCCAGCAGCGCCAACCCCGGCCAGACAGGCTCCTATGGCTACACCTTC. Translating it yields CASSANPGQTGSYGYTF.

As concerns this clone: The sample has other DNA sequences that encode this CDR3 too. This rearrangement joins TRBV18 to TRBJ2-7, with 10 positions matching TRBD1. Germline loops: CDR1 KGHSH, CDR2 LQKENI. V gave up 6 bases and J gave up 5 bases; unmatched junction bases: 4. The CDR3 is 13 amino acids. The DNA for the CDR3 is TGTGCCAGCTCGCCGGGACAGGGGAACGAGCAGTACTTC. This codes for CASSPGQGNEQYF.

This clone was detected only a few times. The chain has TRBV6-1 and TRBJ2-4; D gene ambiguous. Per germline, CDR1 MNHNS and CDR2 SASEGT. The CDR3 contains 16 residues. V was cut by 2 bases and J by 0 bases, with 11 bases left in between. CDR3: CASSESGGLAKNIQYF. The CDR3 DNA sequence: TGTGCCAGCAGTGAATCTGGCGGTCTAGCCAAAAACATTCAGTACTTC.

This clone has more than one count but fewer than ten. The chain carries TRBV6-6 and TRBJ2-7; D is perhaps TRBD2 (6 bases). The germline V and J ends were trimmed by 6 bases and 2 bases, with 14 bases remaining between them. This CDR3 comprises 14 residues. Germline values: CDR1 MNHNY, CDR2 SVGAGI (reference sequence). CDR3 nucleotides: TGTGCCAGCAGGCGAGCGGCGGGACCCTACGAGCAGTACTTC. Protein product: CASRRAAGPYEQYF.